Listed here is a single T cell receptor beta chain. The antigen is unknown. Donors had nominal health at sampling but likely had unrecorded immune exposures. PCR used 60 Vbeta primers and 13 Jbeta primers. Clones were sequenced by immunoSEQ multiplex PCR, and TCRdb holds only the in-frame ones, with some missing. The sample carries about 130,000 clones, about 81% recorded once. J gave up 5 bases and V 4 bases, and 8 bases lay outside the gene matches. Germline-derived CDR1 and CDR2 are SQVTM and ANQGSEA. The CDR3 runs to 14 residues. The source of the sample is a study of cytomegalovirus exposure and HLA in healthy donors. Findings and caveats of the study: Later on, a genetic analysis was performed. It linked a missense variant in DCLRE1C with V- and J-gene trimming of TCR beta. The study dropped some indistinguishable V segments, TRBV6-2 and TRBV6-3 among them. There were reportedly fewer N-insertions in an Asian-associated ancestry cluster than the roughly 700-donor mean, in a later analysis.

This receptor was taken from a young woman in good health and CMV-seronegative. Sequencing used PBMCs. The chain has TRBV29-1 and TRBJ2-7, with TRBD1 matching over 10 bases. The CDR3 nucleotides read TGCAGCGTTGTGGGGACAGGGGCTATTAACGAGCAGTACTTC. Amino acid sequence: CSVVGTGAINEQYF.